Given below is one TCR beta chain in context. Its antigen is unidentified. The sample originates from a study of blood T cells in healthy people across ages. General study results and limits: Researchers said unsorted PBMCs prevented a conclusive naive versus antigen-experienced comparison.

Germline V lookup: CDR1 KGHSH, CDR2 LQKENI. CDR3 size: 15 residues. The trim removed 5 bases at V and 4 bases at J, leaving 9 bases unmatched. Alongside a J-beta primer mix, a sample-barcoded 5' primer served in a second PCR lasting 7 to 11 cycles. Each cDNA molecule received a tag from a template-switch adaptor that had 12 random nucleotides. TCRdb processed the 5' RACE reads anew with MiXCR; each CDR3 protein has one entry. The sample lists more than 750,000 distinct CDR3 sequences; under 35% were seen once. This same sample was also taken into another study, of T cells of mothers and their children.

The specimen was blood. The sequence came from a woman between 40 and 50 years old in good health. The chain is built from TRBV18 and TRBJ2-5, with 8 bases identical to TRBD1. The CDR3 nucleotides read TGTGCCAGCTCAGCCGGGACAGGTATTAGAGAGACCCAGTACTTC. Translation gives CASSAGTGIRETQYF.